This T cell receptor beta chain was sequenced during a study of post-analysis software for immune sequencing data. Whole-study context: There were relapsing-remitting, secondary progressive and progressive-relapsing multiple sclerosis among the disease courses included.

Points from the study as a whole: For normalized Chao1 diversity, multiple sclerosis patients scored significantly lower than controls did. Higher frequency in patients than in controls was seen for about five TRBV segments, with TRBV5-6, TRBV5-1 and TRBV20-1 among them. F measure showed strong co-clustering of same-batch samples.

CDR1 SQVTM and CDR2 ANQGSEA come from the germline V gene. Germline trimming cut 7 bases from V and 4 bases from J; bases unmatched to any gene: 9. This CDR3 is built from 13 residues. Comment on this clonotype: Its specificity is unknown.

Incorporated into the TCR beta cDNA libraries were unique molecular identifiers, which served to reduce PCR and sequencing biases. With about 0.95 to 10 million T cells as the source, some 510,000 cDNA molecules resulted. In TCRdb, the PCR reads were re-called with MiXCR into one record per CDR3 protein. The sample includes approximately 660,000 distinct CDR3 sequences, approximately 59% of them seen just once. The receptor comes from a girl aged 2 to 10 with multiple sclerosis. Sequenced material: blood. This chain uses TRBV29-1 with TRBJ1-1; 7 bases line up with TRBD1. The CDR3 DNA follows: TGCAGCGCCGGCTCAGGGACAGTCACTGAAGCTTTCTTT. Translation gives CSAGSGTVTEAFF. The full variable domain, with the rest looked up from reference TRBV29-1 and TRBJ1-1, is SAVISQKPSRDICQRGTSLTIQCQVDSQVTMMFWYRQQPGQSLTLIATANQGSEATYESGFVIDKFPISRPNLTFSTLTVSNMSPEDSSIYLCSAGSGTVTEAFFGQGTRLTVV.